Reported below is one T cell receptor (beta chain). Antigen unknown. The table came from immunoSEQ multiplex PCR; TCRdb's copy has only in-frame clones and leaves some out. The sample consists of about 140,000 clones, roughly 91% of them appearing once. There are 17 residues in the CDR3. Germline CDR1 reads MGHRA; CDR2 reads YSYEKL. V was cut by 0 bases and J by 1 base, with 13 bases left in between. Second doses were pooled across both intervals (about 4 or about 12 weeks). The entry originates in a study of T cell responses to AZD1222 COVID-19 vaccine. Whole-study findings and limits: Seropositivity was recorded at baseline in only five to seven AZD1222 recipients. With two AZD1222 doses given, Spike-specific TCR breadth and depth both rose.

V is TRBV4-1 and J is TRBJ2-4, with TRBD1 as a possible D gene (7 bases). Here the sequenced sample was peripheral blood, taken 28 days after the second AZD1222 dose. The receptor's source is an adult who received the AZD1222 COVID-19 vaccine. This CDR3 is CASSQEWAGGAKNIQYF. The DNA for the CDR3 is TGCGCCAGCAGCCAAGAATGGGCAGGGGGGGCCAAAAACATTCAGTACTTC.